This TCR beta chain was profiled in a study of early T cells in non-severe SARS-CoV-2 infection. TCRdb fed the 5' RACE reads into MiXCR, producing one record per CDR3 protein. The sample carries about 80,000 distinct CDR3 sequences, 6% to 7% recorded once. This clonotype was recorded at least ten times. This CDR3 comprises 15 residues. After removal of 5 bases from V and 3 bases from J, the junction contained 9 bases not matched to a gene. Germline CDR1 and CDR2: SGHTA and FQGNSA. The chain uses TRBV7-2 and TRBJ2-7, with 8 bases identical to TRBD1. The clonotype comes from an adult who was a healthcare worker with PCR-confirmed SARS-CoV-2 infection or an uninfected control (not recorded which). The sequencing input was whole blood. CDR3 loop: CASSPVGQGVYEQYF. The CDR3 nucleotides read TGTGCCAGCAGCCCGGTAGGACAGGGTGTCTACGAGCAGTACTTC.